The 6 T cell receptor beta chains below come from one sample, sequenced in a study of blood T cell repertoires in COVID-19. Produced via immunoSEQ multiplex PCR; TCRdb's table is partial and in-frame only. Here the sample spans some 140,000 clones, roughly 85% being singletons. The sample consisted of peripheral blood. Source of these receptors: a man between 60 and 75 years old with acute or convalescent COVID-19.

The V gene is TRBV5-4, the J gene TRBJ1-6; D may be TRBD1 (5 bases). V was shortened by 2 bases and J by 4 bases, with 7 bases between the two germline ends. There are 14 residues in the CDR3. The germline V gene has CDR1 SGHNT and CDR2 YYREEE (reference sequence). This CDR3 reads CASSLRQYNSPLHF. The CDR3 DNA reads TGTGCCAGCAGCTTACGACAGTATAATTCACCCCTCCACTTT. Full variable domain (outside the CDR3, taken from reference TRBV5-4 and TRBJ1-6): ETGVTQSPTHLIKTRGQQVTLRCSSQSGHNTVSWYQQALGQGPQFIFQYYREEENGRGNFPPRFSGLQFPNYSSELNVNALELDDSALYLCASSLRQYNSPLHFGNGTRLTVT.

This clone was recorded a few times. V usage is TRBV2 and J usage is TRBJ1-1; the D gene is possibly TRBD1 (6 bases). V lost 2 bases, J lost 3 bases, and 13 bases lay in between. CDR1 is SNHLY, CDR2 FYNNEI, per germline. This CDR3 has 15 residues. The CDR3 coding sequence is TGTGCCAGCAGTGAATGGGGGCAGGGAGACACTGAAGCTTTCTTT. It encodes CASSEWGQGDTEAFF. Combining the CDR3 with reference TRBV2 and TRBJ1-1 gives the whole variable domain EPEVTQTPSHQVTQMGQEVILRCVPISNHLYFYWYRQILGQKVEFLVSFYNNEISEKSEIFDDQFSVERPDGSNFTLKIRSTKLEDSAMYFCASSEWGQGDTEAFFGQGTRLTVV.

The chain uses TRBV27 and TRBJ1-5; possibly TRBD1 for D (6 bases). V dropped 4 bases and J dropped 0 bases, with 7 bases sitting between them. The CDR3 runs to 14 residues. The germline V gene encodes CDR1 MNHEY and CDR2 SMNVEV (reference sequence). The CDR3 region is CASSYRDSNQPQHF. DNA of the CDR3: TGTGCCAGCAGTTACAGGGATAGCAATCAGCCCCAGCATTTT.

V gene TRBV27 combines with J gene TRBJ2-7, with D possibly matching TRBD1 (5 bases). The germline CDR1 and CDR2 sequences are MNHEY and SMNVEV (reference sequence). This CDR3 comprises 14 residues. V was clipped by 5 bases and J by 6 bases, with 17 bases between them. The CDR3 DNA reads as TGTGCCAGCAGTCTGATCGGGTCCGACAGCGAGCAGTACTTC. Translation: CASSLIGSDSEQYF.

This chain joins TRBV18 and TRBJ1-1; 7 bases agree with TRBD1. Germline CDR1 is KGHSH and CDR2 is LQKENI. After removal of 4 bases from V and 3 bases from J, the junction contained 5 bases not matched to a gene. The CDR3 is made up of 14 amino acids. The CDR3 coding sequence is TGTGCCAGCTCACGACAGGGAACGGACACTGAAGCTTTCTTT. It encodes CASSRQGTDTEAFF.

As DNA, the CDR3 is TGTGCCAGCAGCCGACCCCTGACGGGACAGGTCTACGAGCAGTACTTC. Translating it yields CASSRPLTGQVYEQYF. This chain links TRBV3-1 (or the pseudogene TRBV3-2) with TRBJ2-7; 8 bases agree with TRBD1. Germline CDR1 and CDR2: LGHDT and YNNKEL (reference sequence). The CDR3 consists of 16 residues. Trimming took 4 bases from V and 3 from J; bases not matched to a gene: 11.